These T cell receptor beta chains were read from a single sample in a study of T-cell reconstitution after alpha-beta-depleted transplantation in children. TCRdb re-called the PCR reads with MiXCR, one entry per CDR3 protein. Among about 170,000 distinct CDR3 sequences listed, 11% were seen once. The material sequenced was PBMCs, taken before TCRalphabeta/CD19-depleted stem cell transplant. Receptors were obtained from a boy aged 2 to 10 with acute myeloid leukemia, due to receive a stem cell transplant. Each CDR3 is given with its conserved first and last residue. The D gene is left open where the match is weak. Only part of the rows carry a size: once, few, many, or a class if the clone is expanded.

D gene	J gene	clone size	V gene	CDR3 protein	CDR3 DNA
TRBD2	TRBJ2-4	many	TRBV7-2	CASSVLAGGDIQYF	TGTGCCAGCAGCGTTCTAGCGGGAGGGGACATTCAGTACTTC
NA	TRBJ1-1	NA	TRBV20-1	CSAPTGWGTEAFF	TGCAGTGCTCCAACAGGGTGGGGCACTGAAGCTTTCTTT
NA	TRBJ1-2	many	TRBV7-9	CASSFFGGPKDGYTF	TGTGCCAGCAGCTTCTTTGGGGGGCCAAAGGACGGCTACACCTTC
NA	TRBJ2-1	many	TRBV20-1	CSARVGPSSYNEQFF	TGCAGTGCTAGGGTGGGTCCTAGCTCCTACAATGAGCAGTTCTTC
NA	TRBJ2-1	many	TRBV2	CATVKGLGNEQFF	TGTGCCACGGTGAAAGGTCTGGGCAATGAGCAGTTCTTC
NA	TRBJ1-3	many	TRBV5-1	CASSMGASGNTIYF	TGCGCCAGCAGCATGGGGGCCTCTGGAAACACCATATATTTT
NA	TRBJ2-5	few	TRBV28	CASSLYPQGGEETQYF	TGTGCCAGCAGTCTCTACCCACAGGGAGGTGAAGAGACCCAGTACTTC
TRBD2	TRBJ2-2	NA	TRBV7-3	CASSSTRTSGNSGELFF	TGTGCCAGCAGCTCCACACGGACTAGCGGGAATTCCGGGGAGCTGTTTTTT
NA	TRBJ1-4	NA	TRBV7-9	CASSFWTTTNEKLFF	TGTGCCAGCAGCTTCTGGACCACAACTAATGAAAAACTGTTTTTT
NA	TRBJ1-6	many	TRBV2	CASTHGPPPNSPLHF	TGTGCCAGCACCCACGGACCACCACCTAATTCACCCCTCCACTTT
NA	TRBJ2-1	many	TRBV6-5	CASSYGGAAFNEQFF	TGTGCCAGCAGTTATGGGGGAGCGGCCTTCAATGAGCAGTTCTTC
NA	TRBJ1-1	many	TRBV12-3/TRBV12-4	CASSPRGHGGTRTEAFF	TGTGCCAGCAGTCCCCGGGGTCATGGGGGGACGCGCACTGAAGCTTTCTTT
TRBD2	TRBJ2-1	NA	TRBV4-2	CASSQDLASGNEQFF	TGTGCCAGCAGCCAAGATTTGGCTAGCGGCAATGAGCAGTTCTTC
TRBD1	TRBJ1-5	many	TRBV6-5	CASSFQGVRSNQPQHF	TGTGCCAGCAGTTTCCAGGGGGTTAGGAGCAATCAGCCCCAGCATTTT